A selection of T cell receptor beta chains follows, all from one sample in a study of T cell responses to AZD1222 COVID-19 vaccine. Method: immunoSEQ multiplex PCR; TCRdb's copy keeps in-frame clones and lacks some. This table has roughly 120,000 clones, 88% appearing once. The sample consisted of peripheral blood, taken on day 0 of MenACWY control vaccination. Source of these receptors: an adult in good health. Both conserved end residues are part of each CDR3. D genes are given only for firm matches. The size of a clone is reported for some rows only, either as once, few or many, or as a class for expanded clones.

cdr3_nt: TGTGCCAGCAGAGGACAGCCGGTGAACACCGGGGAGCTGTTTTTT
cdr3_aa: CASRGQPVNTGELFF
d_call: NA
j_call: TRBJ2-2
clone_size: NA
v_call: TRBV28

cdr3_nt: TGTGCCAGCAGTAGAGGCAATCAGCCCCAGCATTTT
cdr3_aa: CASSRGNQPQHF
d_call: NA
j_call: TRBJ1-5
clone_size: NA
v_call: TRBV5-6

cdr3_nt: TGTGCCAGTCGAGGCGGGGTGGATCCGAGGGAGCAGTTCTTC
cdr3_aa: CASRGGVDPREQFF
d_call: NA
j_call: TRBJ2-1
clone_size: NA
v_call: TRBV19

cdr3_nt: TGTGCCAGCAGCTTAGTTGGGGGCATGGCCACCTCCTACGAGCAGTACTTC
cdr3_aa: CASSLVGGMATSYEQYF
d_call: NA
j_call: TRBJ2-7
clone_size: NA
v_call: TRBV7-8

cdr3_nt: TGTGCCATCAGTGAAGGAGAGATCTACGAGCAGTACTTC
cdr3_aa: CAISEGEIYEQYF
d_call: NA
j_call: TRBJ2-7
clone_size: NA
v_call: TRBV10-3

cdr3_nt: TGTGCCAGCAGCTTTAGAGCGGCCGGGGAGCTGTTTTTT
cdr3_aa: CASSFRAAGELFF
d_call: NA
j_call: TRBJ2-2
clone_size: NA
v_call: TRBV7-3

cdr3_nt: TGTGCCAGCAGTTTCGGACAGGGCGGGGAGCAGTACTTC
cdr3_aa: CASSFGQGGEQYF
d_call: TRBD1
j_call: TRBJ2-7
clone_size: NA
v_call: TRBV5-6

cdr3_nt: TGCGCCAGCAGCTTGGCAGGGAGGTCTGAAGCTTTCTTT
cdr3_aa: CASSLAGRSEAFF
d_call: NA
j_call: TRBJ1-1
clone_size: once
v_call: TRBV5-1

cdr3_nt: TGTGCCAGCAGTCGAGCGGAGCCTAGCACAGATACGCAGTATTTT
cdr3_aa: CASSRAEPSTDTQYF
d_call: NA
j_call: TRBJ2-3
clone_size: NA
v_call: TRBV2

cdr3_nt: TGTGCCTGGAGTGTAAGGGGTGGAGGAACGCAGTATTTT
cdr3_aa: CAWSVRGGGTQYF
d_call: NA
j_call: TRBJ2-3
clone_size: few
v_call: TRBV30

cdr3_nt: TGTGCCAGCACCACGTGGGGACAGGGCTATCAGCCCCAGCATTTT
cdr3_aa: CASTTWGQGYQPQHF
d_call: TRBD1
j_call: TRBJ1-5
clone_size: NA
v_call: TRBV28

cdr3_nt: TGTGCCAGCAGCCACACTAGCGGGAGCCCAGATACGCAGTATTTT
cdr3_aa: CASSHTSGSPDTQYF
d_call: TRBD2
j_call: TRBJ2-3
clone_size: NA
v_call: TRBV6-5

cdr3_nt: TGCGCCAGCAGCTTGATAGGGGGGCCTGGGGAGCAGTTCTTC
cdr3_aa: CASSLIGGPGEQFF
d_call: NA
j_call: TRBJ2-1
clone_size: NA
v_call: TRBV5-1

cdr3_nt: TGTGCCAGCAGTTCCCCCGGGGCAGGGCACACCGGGGAGCTGTTTTTT
cdr3_aa: CASSSPGAGHTGELFF
d_call: NA
j_call: TRBJ2-2
clone_size: NA
v_call: TRBV6-5

cdr3_nt: TGCGCCAGCAGCGCCAGGGGGCAGGGGCAGTACTTC
cdr3_aa: CASSARGQGQYF
d_call: TRBD1
j_call: TRBJ2-7
clone_size: once
v_call: TRBV5-1

cdr3_nt: TGTGCCAGCAGCGCGGAGGGACAGGTTTACAATGAGCAGTTCTTC
cdr3_aa: CASSAEGQVYNEQFF
d_call: TRBD1
j_call: TRBJ2-1
clone_size: NA
v_call: TRBV9

cdr3_nt: TGTGCCAGCAGTTACAGGGGGAATCAGCCCCAGCATTTT
cdr3_aa: CASSYRGNQPQHF
d_call: NA
j_call: TRBJ1-5
clone_size: NA
v_call: TRBV6-5

cdr3_nt: TGTGCCAGCAGTTACTCTTTGGGCAGCAATCAGCCCCAGCATTTT
cdr3_aa: CASSYSLGSNQPQHF
d_call: NA
j_call: TRBJ1-5
clone_size: NA
v_call: TRBV6-5

cdr3_nt: TGCGCCAGCAGCCAAAGGACTAGCGGTTCCTACGAGCAGTACTTC
cdr3_aa: CASSQRTSGSYEQYF
d_call: TRBD2
j_call: TRBJ2-7
clone_size: NA
v_call: TRBV5-1

cdr3_nt: TGCAGCGTCGAAGCTCCTGAGGCAGTGGGAGAGCAGTACTTC
cdr3_aa: CSVEAPEAVGEQYF
d_call: NA
j_call: TRBJ2-7
clone_size: once
v_call: TRBV29-1

cdr3_nt: TGTGCCAGCAGTTCATTTGGCCACTCCTACGAGCAGTACTTC
cdr3_aa: CASSSFGHSYEQYF
d_call: NA
j_call: TRBJ2-7
clone_size: NA
v_call: TRBV6-2/TRBV6-3

cdr3_nt: TGTGCCAGCAGTGAGCGACAGGAAGACGTAAATCAGCCCCAGCATTTT
cdr3_aa: CASSERQEDVNQPQHF
d_call: NA
j_call: TRBJ1-5
clone_size: NA
v_call: TRBV6-1

cdr3_nt: TGTGCCAGCTCCCGGACAGGGCCGCCCTACGAGCAGTACTTC
cdr3_aa: CASSRTGPPYEQYF
d_call: TRBD1
j_call: TRBJ2-7
clone_size: NA
v_call: TRBV18

cdr3_nt: TGTGCCAGCTCACCAGGACAGGGGGACTTTAGGCCCCAGCATTTT
cdr3_aa: CASSPGQGDFRPQHF
d_call: TRBD1
j_call: TRBJ1-5
clone_size: once
v_call: TRBV18

cdr3_nt: TGTGCCAGCAGCCGGATTGGGGGTGGAACTAATGAAAAACTGTTTTTT
cdr3_aa: CASSRIGGGTNEKLFF
d_call: NA
j_call: TRBJ1-4
clone_size: NA
v_call: TRBV11-2

cdr3_nt: TGTGCCAGCAGTTTCCCAGGGAATAGCAATCAGCCCCAGCATTTT
cdr3_aa: CASSFPGNSNQPQHF
d_call: NA
j_call: TRBJ1-5
clone_size: NA
v_call: TRBV28

cdr3_nt: TGTGCCTGGAGTGTACTGGGACAACAGTATGGCTACACCTTC
cdr3_aa: CAWSVLGQQYGYTF
d_call: NA
j_call: TRBJ1-2
clone_size: NA
v_call: TRBV30

cdr3_nt: TGTGCCAGCAGTTTGATGGGGACAGGGGGCTCGGAGACCCAGTACTTC
cdr3_aa: CASSLMGTGGSETQYF
d_call: TRBD1
j_call: TRBJ2-5
clone_size: NA
v_call: TRBV28

cdr3_nt: TGTGCCAGCAGTTACACAGAATTGGGGGGCGAGCAGTACTTC
cdr3_aa: CASSYTELGGEQYF
d_call: NA
j_call: TRBJ2-7
clone_size: NA
v_call: TRBV6-2/TRBV6-3

cdr3_nt: TGTGCCAGCAGTTCATACCGGGACGGCTACGAGCAGTACTTC
cdr3_aa: CASSSYRDGYEQYF
d_call: NA
j_call: TRBJ2-7
clone_size: NA
v_call: TRBV6-2/TRBV6-3

cdr3_nt: TGTGCCAGCAGCCAGACAGGGAACACTGAAGCTTTCTTT
cdr3_aa: CASSQTGNTEAFF
d_call: NA
j_call: TRBJ1-1
clone_size: NA
v_call: TRBV7-9

cdr3_nt: TGCAGTGCTAGTGGACAGCTTCGCTCTGGGGCCAACGTCCTGACTTTC
cdr3_aa: CSASGQLRSGANVLTF
d_call: NA
j_call: TRBJ2-6
clone_size: NA
v_call: TRBV20-1